These 11 T cell receptor beta chains were all obtained from the same sample, sequenced in a study of T cells in localized non-small cell lung cancer. Only in-frame clones appear in the TCRdb table, and some are missing; sequencing was by immunoSEQ multiplex PCR. The sample has about 70,000 clones, roughly nine tenths seen once. The sequencing used peripheral blood, collected before any cancer treatment. These receptors were collected from a male donor older than 55 with stage III squamous cell lung carcinoma.

The chain carries TRBV18 and TRBJ2-6; D is undetermined. This CDR3 comprises 17 residues. The germline gives CDR1 KGHSH, CDR2 LQKENI. The V end was cut by 4 bases, the J end by 2 bases, with 15 bases between. CDR3 bases: TGTGCCAGCTCACGCGGTGGGGATTTGACTGGGGCCAACGTCCTGACTTTC. Protein: CASSRGGDLTGANVLTF.

The genes are TRBV30 and TRBJ2-7, with D maybe TRBD2 (6 bases). The V and J ends lost 1 base and 3 bases respectively, with 13 bases between them. Per the germline V gene, CDR1 is GTSNPN and CDR2 is SVGIG (reference sequence). This CDR3 is 14 amino acids long. CDR3 region: CAWSGGVRRYEQYF. CDR3 nucleotide sequence: TGTGCCTGGAGTGGGGGGGTTAGACGCTACGAGCAGTACTTC.

This sequence joins TRBV6-1 and TRBJ2-1, with 7 nucleotides matching TRBD2. With 7 bases clipped from V and 5 bases from J, the junction kept 5 bases outside the gene matches. This CDR3 has 13 amino acids. The germline CDR1 and CDR2 sequences are MNHNS and SASEGT. The CDR3 loop reads CASKWGGNNEQFF. The CDR3 region has the DNA TGTGCCAGCAAGTGGGGGGGAAACAATGAGCAGTTCTTC.

This clone was seen a handful of times. The rearrangement joins TRBV30 to TRBJ2-2; TRBD1 or TRBD2 may be the D gene (6 bases each). The germline V and J ends were trimmed by 2 bases and 5 bases, with 15 bases remaining between them. This CDR3 comprises 15 residues. The germline CDR1 and CDR2 sequences are GTSNPN and SVGIG (reference sequence). For the CDR3, the DNA is TGTGCCTGGAGTTTTCCGGGGGCTCTGACCGGGGAGCTGTTTTTT. It yields the protein CAWSFPGALTGELFF.

The V call is TRBV19, the J call TRBJ1-1, with D possibly matching TRBD1 (6 bases). V was shortened by 5 bases and J by 1 base, with 11 bases between the two germline ends. The CDR3 contains 14 residues. Germline-derived CDR1 and CDR2 are LNHDA and SQIVND (reference sequence). CDR3 sequence reads: CASSSQTGNTEAFF. The CDR3 DNA follows: TGTGCCAGTAGTTCACAGACAGGGAACACTGAAGCTTTCTTT.

The J gene is TRBJ1-4, the V gene TRBV7-2; no firm D call. V lost 5 bases, J lost 2 bases, and 9 bases lay in between. In germline, CDR1 is SGHTA, CDR2 FQGNSA. The length of the CDR3 is 14 residues. This CDR3 is CASSHSGTNEKLFF. CDR3 bases: TGTGCCAGCAGCCATTCGGGGACTAATGAAAAACTGTTTTTT.

The rearrangement joins TRBV10-3 to TRBJ2-2, with D tentatively TRBD2 (5 bases). Looked up from germline, CDR1 is ENHRY and CDR2 is SYGVKD. The V and J ends lost 5 bases and 7 bases respectively, with 17 bases between them. The CDR3 spans 15 residues. The CDR3 nucleotides are TGTGCCATCAGTCCGGACTTGGTTTCATACGGGGAGCTGTTTTTT. Its protein is CAISPDLVSYGELFF.

The genes are TRBV29-1 and TRBJ1-5; D is unclear. Trimming took off 4 bases at V and 7 bases at J, with 14 bases between the two ends. The germline V gene encodes CDR1 SQVTM and CDR2 ANQGSEA. The CDR3 is made up of 13 amino acids. CDR3 amino acids: CSVAPSAGQPQHF. The DNA of the CDR3 is TGCAGCGTTGCCCCCAGCGCTGGACAGCCCCAGCATTTT.

This clone was recorded only once. V is TRBV13 and J is TRBJ2-1, with TRBD2 matching over 10 bases. Germline CDR1 is PRHDT and CDR2 is FYEKMQ (reference sequence). V shed 6 bases and J 3 bases; nucleotides not matched to a gene: 11. The CDR3 length is 17 residues. CDR3 protein: CASSPSPLAGDYNEQFF. CDR3 bases: TGTGCCAGCAGTCCCTCTCCTCTAGCGGGGGACTACAATGAGCAGTTCTTC.

The chain is built from TRBV9 and TRBJ2-7; TRBD1 matches at 7 bases. CDR1 SGDLS and CDR2 YYNGEE come from the germline V gene. Trimming took 0 bases from V and 1 from J; bases not matched to a gene: 1. The CDR3 has 14 residues. The CDR3 bases are TGTGCCAGCAGCGTAGCGGGACAGTCCTACGAGCAGTACTTC. It codes for CASSVAGQSYEQYF.

J is TRBJ2-7 and V is TRBV10-2; D uncertain. Deletions cut 2 bases from V and 2 bases from J, with 13 bases between. The CDR3 loop spans 15 amino acids. CDR1 is WSHSY, CDR2 SAAADI, per germline. This chain's CDR3 is CASSEPGPTPYEQYV. CDR3 DNA: TGCGCCAGCAGTGAGCCAGGACCGACACCCTACGAGCAGTACGTC.